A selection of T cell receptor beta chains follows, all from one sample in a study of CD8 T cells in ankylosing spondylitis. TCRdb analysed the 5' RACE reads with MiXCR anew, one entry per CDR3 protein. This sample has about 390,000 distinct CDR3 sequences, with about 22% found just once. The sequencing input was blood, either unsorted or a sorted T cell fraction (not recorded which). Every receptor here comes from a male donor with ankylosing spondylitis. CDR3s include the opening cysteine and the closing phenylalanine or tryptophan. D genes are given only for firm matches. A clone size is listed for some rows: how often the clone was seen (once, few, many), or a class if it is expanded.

TGCGCCAGCAGCCAAAGATCAGGGACAGACCGTAATTCACCCCTCCACTTT | CASSQRSGTDRNSPLHF | - | TRBD1 | TRBJ1-6 | TRBV4-1
TGCAGCGTCCGAGCGGGAGTATACGAGACCCAGTACTTC | CSVRAGVYETQYF | - | TRBD2 | TRBJ2-5 | TRBV29-1
TGTGCCAGCAGCTTATCGGGGACTAGCGCAGAGACCCAGTACTTC | CASSLSGTSAETQYF | few | TRBD2 | TRBJ2-5 | TRBV7-2
TGCAGTGCAGCCGACAGGTGGAACAGGCCCCAGCATTTT | CSAADRWNRPQHF | few | - | TRBJ1-5 | TRBV20-1
TGTGCCACTGGCCCTTTGGCCTACGAGCAGTACTTC | CATGPLAYEQYF | few | - | TRBJ2-7 | TRBV10-3
TGTGCCAGCAGTTTCGGACTCCCGAGCACAGATACGCAGTATTTT | CASSFGLPSTDTQYF | - | - | TRBJ2-3 | TRBV12-3/TRBV12-4
TGCGCCAGCAGCTTGCTTCCAGGGGGTTGGATCACTGAAGCTTTCTTT | CASSLLPGGWITEAFF | - | TRBD1 | TRBJ1-1 | TRBV5-1
TGTGCCAGCAAGACAAGCGGCACAGATACGCAGTATTTT | CASKTSGTDTQYF | few | - | TRBJ2-3 | TRBV7-3
TGTGCCAGCAGTAGGACACCGAACTCTGGAAACACCATATATTTT | CASSRTPNSGNTIYF | - | - | TRBJ1-3 | TRBV6-1
TGTGCCAGCAGCTTTGATGGGACAGGGGACGCCTCCTACAATGAGCAGTTCTTC | CASSFDGTGDASYNEQFF | few | TRBD1 | TRBJ2-1 | TRBV11-2
TGTGCCAGCAGCTGGGGGACAATGGAGACCCAGTACTTC | CASSWGTMETQYF | few | - | TRBJ2-5 | TRBV7-9
TGTGCCAGCGGTAGTAGCGGGAGTTATACGCAGTATTTT | CASGSSGSYTQYF | few | TRBD2 | TRBJ2-3 | TRBV6-6
TGTGCCAGTAGTAGGGGACTGAATAACTACAATGAGCAGTTCTTC | CASSRGLNNYNEQFF | many | - | TRBJ2-1 | TRBV19
TGTGCCAGTAGTACTCGGACTAGCGGAGCCTACGAGCAGTACTTC | CASSTRTSGAYEQYF | - | TRBD2 | TRBJ2-7 | TRBV19
TGCGCCAGCAGGAGGGCGGGAGCGAACACCGGGGAGCTGTTTTTT | CASRRAGANTGELFF | few | TRBD2 | TRBJ2-2 | TRBV10-2
TGCAGCGTTGTAGGGCGGGGACACAATGAGCAGTTCTTC | CSVVGRGHNEQFF | few | - | TRBJ2-1 | TRBV29-1
TGCGCCAGCAGCTTGAGACTAGCGGGAGTAGCTGAGCAGTTCTTC | CASSLRLAGVAEQFF | few | TRBD2 | TRBJ2-1 | TRBV5-1
TGTGCCGCCAGAGGGTCCGAGACCCAGTACTTC | CAARGSETQYF | - | - | TRBJ2-5 | TRBV10-3
TGTGCCAGCAGCCCAAGACAGGGTTGGGACACTGAAGCTTTCTTT | CASSPRQGWDTEAFF | few | TRBD1 | TRBJ1-1 | TRBV9
TGTGCCAGCAGCGGGGTTGGGTCGAACACCGGGGAGCTGTTTTTT | CASSGVGSNTGELFF | few | - | TRBJ2-2 | TRBV9
TGTGCCAGCACGCGCCTAGTGAACACCGGGGAGCTGTTTTTT | CASTRLVNTGELFF | - | - | TRBJ2-2 | TRBV7-9
TGCGCCAGCAGCCAAGACCCAGCGGGATTCTATGAGCAGTTCTTC | CASSQDPAGFYEQFF | few | TRBD2 | TRBJ2-1 | TRBV4-3
TGTGCCAGCATAGGGACGGGGGATACGCAGTATTTT | CASIGTGDTQYF | - | - | TRBJ2-3 | TRBV25-1
TGCAGCGCCGGGGGGGCTAGCGGGGCCTACGAGCAGTACTTC | CSAGGASGAYEQYF | - | TRBD2 | TRBJ2-7 | TRBV29-1
TGCAGTGCTAGCAGAGGGGGCTCAACTGAAGCTTTCTTT | CSASRGGSTEAFF | once | TRBD1 | TRBJ1-1 | TRBV20-1
TGCGCCAGCAACCCGGCAGGGGGAACTGAAGCTTTCTTT | CASNPAGGTEAFF | few | TRBD1 | TRBJ1-1 | TRBV5-1
TGTGCCAGCAGCTTCCGGGGGTCGGTCACCGGGGAGCTGTTTTTT | CASSFRGSVTGELFF | - | - | TRBJ2-2 | TRBV11-3
TGTGCCAGCAGTTTTCGAGCGGAGGGGTCCTACGAGCAGTACTTC | CASSFRAEGSYEQYF | few | - | TRBJ2-7 | TRBV27
TGCGCCAGCAGTGAACAGGGCAGCTCCGGAAACACCATATATTTT | CASSEQGSSGNTIYF | few | - | TRBJ1-3 | TRBV10-2
TGTGCCAGTGGGACCGGGACAGGGGTCACCGGGGAGCTGTTTTTT | CASGTGTGVTGELFF | - | TRBD1 | TRBJ2-2 | TRBV19
TGCAGCGGCCAGGGAGAAGAGACCCAGTACTTC | CSGQGEETQYF | - | - | TRBJ2-5 | TRBV29-1
TGCGCCAGCAGCCAAGGGGGGCCTGGTCCGAGGGGCCAGCCCCAGCATTTT | CASSQGGPGPRGQPQHF | few | - | TRBJ1-5 | TRBV4-1
TGTGCCAGCTCACCTATGGACGGCAATCAGCCCCAGCATTTT | CASSPMDGNQPQHF | - | - | TRBJ1-5 | TRBV18
TGTGCCAGCACCTACCTGGACAGGGGGCTTCGGGAGCAGTACTTC | CASTYLDRGLREQYF | - | TRBD1 | TRBJ2-7 | TRBV28
TGTGCCAGCTCACCAGTAGGAGCCGATGAAAAACTGTTTTTT | CASSPVGADEKLFF | - | - | TRBJ1-4 | TRBV18
TGCAGTGCTAGAGGTCTGGCTAGCGGTACCTACGAGCAGTACTTC | CSARGLASGTYEQYF | - | TRBD2 | TRBJ2-7 | TRBV20-1
TGTGCCAGCACCCTCGGGGACAGGTACAATGAGCAGTTCTTC | CASTLGDRYNEQFF | - | TRBD1 | TRBJ2-1 | TRBV28
TGTGCCACCAGCAGAGTTACAGGGGGGCATTTTCGGAACACTGAAGCTTTCTTT | CATSRVTGGHFRNTEAFF | few | TRBD1 | TRBJ1-1 | TRBV15
TGCGCCAGCAGCGCGGACAGAATGAACACTGAAGCTTTCTTT | CASSADRMNTEAFF | - | - | TRBJ1-1 | TRBV5-1
TGCGCCAGCAGTCCGGGACAGGGGTTCGGTGAAAAACTGTTTTTT | CASSPGQGFGEKLFF | few | TRBD1 | TRBJ1-4 | TRBV5-1